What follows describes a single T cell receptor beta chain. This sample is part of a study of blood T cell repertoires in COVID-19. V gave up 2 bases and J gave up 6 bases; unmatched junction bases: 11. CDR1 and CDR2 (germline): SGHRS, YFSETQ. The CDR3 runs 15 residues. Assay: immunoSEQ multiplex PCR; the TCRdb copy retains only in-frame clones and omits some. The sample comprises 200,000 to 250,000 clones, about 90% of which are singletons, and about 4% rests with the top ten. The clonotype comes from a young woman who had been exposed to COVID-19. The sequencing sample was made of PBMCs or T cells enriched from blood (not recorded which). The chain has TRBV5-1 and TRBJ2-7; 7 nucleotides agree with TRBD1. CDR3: CASSFDRATPSEQYF. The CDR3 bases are TGCGCCAGCAGCTTCGACAGGGCTACCCCCTCCGAGCAGTACTTC.